Given below is one T cell receptor beta chain in context. This clonotype was seen a handful of times. This clone's antigen is unknown. Base qualities are not at hand, and no much larger clone is one base apart. The data belong to a study of regulatory T cells in long-lasting Graves disease (dated by TCRdb to about 2021). Study-level background: Newly diagnosed Graves' disease patients had taken antithyroid drugs for less than 3 months. Peripheral blood TCR sequencing and RNA sequencing compared persistent Graves' disease patients with newly diagnosed Graves' disease patients. The study was registered as a clinical trial and conducted in China. A total of around 35 samples were covered by TCR sequencing, comprising roughly 13 persistent and some 20 newly diagnosed Graves' disease patients.

The full study reports these points: Compared with newly diagnosed patients, persistent Graves' disease patients had lower TCR Shannon entropy and fewer highly expanded clones, which suggests clonal expansion. As a limitation, the authors acknowledged that the small sample size may reduce accuracy. Only the TCR beta chain was sequenced and analyzed. A larger number of public clonotypes was shared among persistent patients (more than 2,500) than among newly diagnosed patients (roughly 930). Because the primary lesion, thyroid tissue, could not be accessed, the study looked at peripheral blood alone.

Preparation of the library involved multiplex PCR. TCRdb lists the instrument as Illumina HiSeq 4000. CDR3 regions were amplified by Arm-PCR with iRepertoire HTBI primers to construct TCR beta libraries. Gel purification was performed on PCR products prior to sequencing. From the authors' description of their analysis: Across samples, around 58 TRBV and roughly 13 TRBJ segments were identified and used for gene usage analysis of CDR3 amino acid clonotypes. Filtered high-quality paired reads were merged into contigs using COPE and FqMerger. BLAST was used to align contigs to IMGT TRBV, TRBD and TRBJ reference genes, with CDR3 defined following IMGT. Any clonotype with a frequency above 0.1% was classified as a highly expanded clone. Repertoire diversity was measured by Shannon entropy, and V-J evenness by the Gini coefficient. A clonotype found in more than one individual was treated as public. The raw public data were reprocessed by TCRdb itself: fastp quality trimming at Q25, MiXCR clonotype calling, in-frame beta chains only. CDR3 protein duplicates are merged, each entry listing the most common genes and DNA. It is TCRdb's table, rather than the study itself, that gives the V and J calls and clone size. For this sample the table gives under 400,000 distinct CDR3 sequences, of which 16% were detected only once. The ten largest clones add up to roughly 27% of the sample.

Read against the paper, the sample's time point label means: newly diagnosed GD, antithyroid drugs for less than 3 months. RNA was extracted from PBMCs in TRIzol for both TCR sequencing and RNA sequencing. The diagnosis of Graves' disease followed American Thyroid Association guidelines. Patients for the study were recruited at an endocrinology department in Xi'an, China. Each patient gave around 9.2 milliliters of peripheral blood, collected in an EDTA anticoagulant tube. Ficoll Paque Plus density gradient separation was used to isolate PBMCs, and no additional T cell sorting was done. An Agilent 2100 Bioanalyzer and agarose gel were used to check RNA quality, while a NanoDrop 2000 measured RNA concentration. These same data were also listed under a study on T cells in Graves' hyperthyroidism and ophthalmopathy. The second source states: Stable Graves' hyperthyroidism was defined as no progression to ophthalmopathy during 18 months of follow-up. Hyperthyroidism patients were newly diagnosed, had a disease duration of under 2 months, and were aged 18 to 65 years. Patients with uncontrolled infections, other autoimmune diseases, pregnancy or lactation were excluded. Diagnoses relied on clinical symptoms, serum thyroxine and TRAb, thyroid ultrasound and orbital computed tomography. A first-round RT-PCR of the TCR CDR3 used the HTBI primer set with the Qiagen OneStep RT-PCR kit. Most expanded thyroid clonotypes (frequency above 0.001) were also detected in blood, suggesting blood repertoires may reflect thyroid immune responses. A 13 V-J signature model separated ophthalmopathy from stable hyperthyroidism, with approximately 87% sensitivity and roughly 81% specificity in cross-validation and 80%/75% in testing. During validation, the model predicted progression to ophthalmopathy a median of around 7 months ahead of onset, with around 71% sensitivity and less than 85% specificity. To identify TCR V-J signatures that set the groups apart, the researchers used a discovery cohort of 100 or so patients, made up of some 41 with Graves' ophthalmopathy and around 58 with stable Graves' hyperthyroidism. An independent validation cohort of fewer than 20 hyperthyroidism patients and 17 patients who later progressed to ophthalmopathy tested prospective prediction of ophthalmopathy. The approximately 100 discovery patients were randomly split 7:3 into training and test sets. In about six Graves' hyperthyroidism patients, the study also compared T-cell repertoires from thyroid tissue with T-cell repertoires from blood. Following sampling, methimazole starting at 30 mg daily was given to hyperthyroidism patients, and high-dose intravenous methylprednisolone was given to ophthalmopathy patients. Libraries were constructed in a second round of multiplex PCR, after which size selection and purification were performed. Paired-end sequencing of the libraries was performed with 100 bp reads on an Illumina HiSeq2000. SOAPnuke was used to process the raw data, removing reads that contained adapters or uncalled bases, had a mean Phred below 15, or lacked an exact match to the constant primer or identifier. COPE v1.2.5 was used to merge high-quality paired reads, and clonotypes were defined as unique nucleotide sequences. Clonotypes were aligned to IMGT TRBV, TRBD and TRBJ reference segments using MiTCR v1.1. Analysis was restricted to V-J combinations with a frequency above 0.0001, which covered roughly 99% of repertoires. A TCS score was defined as the ratio of F50 (clonal expansion) to E x V (chaos), with BLOSUM62-based TCRdist applied between CDR3 peptides within each V-J. Welch's t-statistics and random forest reduced roughly 530 V-J features to 10 to 15, which were used in a naive Bayes classifier (R e1071). Sample size was not statistically predetermined, and blinding of investigators to group allocation was not performed. According to the paper, TCR Vbeta CDR3 sequencing was carried out on approximately 140 peripheral blood samples, which came from approximately 43 ophthalmopathy, roughly 75 hyperthyroidism and roughly 17 progressor patients.

Material: peripheral blood mononuclear cells (PBMCs), obtained at new diagnosis, from a patient treated with antithyroid drugs. The sequence was collected from a middle-aged man with Graves disease. Donor details come from another sample of the same person, matched by shared clones.

The DNA reads as follows: TGTGCCAGTAGTCTGTTGGGCGGCAATCAGCCCCAGCATTTT. Its coded protein is CASSLLGGNQPQHF. The sequence is built from TRBV19 and TRBJ1-5; no D gene can be assigned with confidence. Cut back by 5 bases and 2 bases, the V and J ends lie 10 bases apart. The CDR3 measures 14 amino acids from cysteine to phenylalanine. Only the CDR3 DNA is retained, 42 bases long and in frame from the first base. CDR1 LNHDA and CDR2 SQIVND were looked up in the germline V gene (reference sequence).